Each of the 21 T cell receptor beta chains below was sequenced from the same sample in a study of monozygotic twins with inflammatory bowel disease. TCRdb re-called the 5' RACE reads and shows each CDR3 protein once, DNA omitted. The specimen's table records approximately 390,000 distinct CDR3 sequences. Material for sequencing was blood. These receptors came from a human donor with ulcerative colitis or Crohn's disease, or a healthy co-twin of an affected twin (not recorded which).

The rearrangement links TRBV11-3 to TRBJ2-1; with no DNA, the TCRdb D assignment of TRBD2 cannot be verified. Germline loops: CDR1 SGHNT, CDR2 YENEEA. The CDR3 extends over 14 amino acids. The CDR3: CASSLGGGRNEQFF.

V gene TRBV7-2 combines with J gene TRBJ2-1; TCRdb indicates TRBD2, and absent DNA this call remains unverified. This CDR3 spans 18 amino acids. CDR1 is SGHTA, CDR2 FQGNSA, per germline. The CDR3 sequence: CASSLAGLAGVLYNEQFF.

This chain uses TRBV30 with TRBJ2-5; there is no DNA to check the TCRdb D call of TRBD2. This CDR3 is built from 16 residues. Germline loops: CDR1 GTSNPN, CDR2 SVGIG (reference sequence). This chain's CDR3 is CAWAIRTFPREETQYF.

The genes are TRBV7-2 and TRBJ2-5; the D call from TCRdb, TRBD1, cannot be confirmed without DNA. In germline, CDR1 is SGHTA, CDR2 FQGNSA. This CDR3 has 16 residues. The CDR3 loop is CASSFGVGQGEETQYF. Filled out from reference TRBV7-2 and TRBJ2-5, the complete variable domain reads GAGVSQSPSNKVTEKGKDVELRCDPISGHTALYWYRQSLGQGLEFLIYFQGNSAPDKSGLPSDRFSAERTGGSVSTLTIQRTQQEDSAVYLCASSFGVGQGEETQYFGPGTRLLVL.

The rearrangement joins TRBV12-3 or TRBV12-4 to TRBJ1-6; there is no DNA to check the TCRdb D call of TRBD1. The CDR3 is 12 residues long. The chain's CDR3 is CASSSDSGALHF.

CDR3 sequence reads: CASSQESGPYGYTF. The gene calls are TRBV4-1 and TRBJ1-2. Germline V lookup: CDR1 MGHRA, CDR2 YSYEKL. This CDR3 has 14 amino acids.

The CDR3 region is CSAREVSGNTIYF. The chain links TRBV20-1 to TRBJ1-3. CDR3 size: 13 residues. Germline values: CDR1 DFQATT, CDR2 SNEGSKA (reference sequence).

The rearrangement uses TRBV3-1 and TRBJ2-7; with no DNA, the TCRdb D assignment of TRBD1 cannot be verified. The CDR3 totals 14 residues. The germline V gene has CDR1 LGHDT and CDR2 YNNKEL (reference sequence). This CDR3 reads CASSHGTAVYEQYF.

The chain combines TRBV15 with TRBJ2-3; TCRdb returns TRBD2, unconfirmable since there is no DNA. The length of the CDR3 is 16 residues. Germline CDR1 reads LNHNV; CDR2 reads YYDKDF (reference sequence). CDR3 protein: CATSRDKGLSTDTQYF.

The V and J genes are TRBV28 and TRBJ2-5; TCRdb's assignment of TRBD1 cannot be checked, as there is no DNA. This CDR3 has 13 residues. Looked up from germline, CDR1 is MDHEN and CDR2 is SYDVKM. The CDR3 region is CASSQGPRETQYF.

The chain uses TRBV27 and TRBJ2-3; TCRdb picks TRBD1, but there is no DNA to check that call. CDR1 and CDR2 from the germline V gene are MNHEY and SMNVEV (reference sequence). The CDR3 length is 16 residues. This CDR3 is CASSFRDSEPTDTQYF.

This CDR3 reads CSASYGVGYTF. The V gene is TRBV20-1, the J gene TRBJ1-2. This CDR3 comprises 11 residues. Germline assignment: CDR1 DFQATT and CDR2 SNEGSKA (reference sequence).

This chain connects TRBV4-1 to TRBJ2-7; TCRdb picks TRBD2, but there is no DNA to check that call. This CDR3 spans 15 amino acids. The V gene's germline CDR1 is MGHRA and CDR2 YSYEKL. CDR3 amino acids: CASSQAQGPSYEQYF.

This chain uses TRBV15 with TRBJ1-4. Per the germline V gene, CDR1 is LNHNV and CDR2 is YYDKDF (reference sequence). There are 15 residues in the CDR3. The CDR3 sequence: CATSGDSLSSEKLFF.

CDR3 protein: CASSWGYRGYNSPLHF. V is TRBV5-1 and J is TRBJ1-6. Germline CDR1 and CDR2: SGHRS and YFSETQ. The CDR3 has 16 amino acids. The full variable domain, completed using reference TRBV5-1 and TRBJ1-6, is KAGVTQTPRYLIKTRGQQVTLSCSPISGHRSVSWYQQTPGQGLQFLFEYFSETQRNKGNFPGRFSGRQFSNSRSEMNVSTLELGDSALYLCASSWGYRGYNSPLHFGNGTRLTVT.

V and J are TRBV5-6 and TRBJ1-2; as DNA is missing, the TRBD1 call by TCRdb cannot be tested. The germline gives CDR1 SGHDT, CDR2 YYEEEE. The CDR3 runs 15 residues. The CDR3 is CASSYGTGSNYGYTF.

This chain links TRBV10-3 with TRBJ2-6; with no DNA, the TCRdb D assignment of TRBD1 cannot be verified. From germline, CDR1 is ENHRY and CDR2 SYGVKD. This CDR3 is built from 16 residues. CDR3 protein: CAISESTGAGANVLTF.

The CDR3 spells CAISDFGVGSPLHF. The chain carries TRBV10-3 and TRBJ1-6. This CDR3 has 14 amino acids. The germline V gene encodes CDR1 ENHRY and CDR2 SYGVKD.

V is TRBV7-6 and J is TRBJ2-7; lacking DNA, the TRBD1 call made by TCRdb goes unchecked. The CDR3 spans 14 residues. In germline, CDR1 is SGHVS, CDR2 FNYEAQ. The CDR3 here is CASSPDRAAHEQYF.

The rearrangement links TRBV15 to TRBJ2-7; the TCRdb call, TRBD1, lacks DNA for checking. Germline V CDR1 and CDR2: LNHNV, YYDKDF (reference sequence). The CDR3 loop spans 18 amino acids. The CDR3 loop is CATSRHGGSLGSSYEQYF.

The chain couples TRBV6-1 to TRBJ1-6; the D gene TCRdb calls, TRBD1, cannot be checked with no DNA. The CDR3 consists of 14 residues. Germline V gives CDR1 MNHNS, CDR2 SASEGT. Here the CDR3 reads CASRRALAHSPLHF.